This TCR beta chain was captured by sequencing in a study of cytomegalovirus exposure and HLA in healthy donors. The study, taken as a whole, reports: The HLA-A and HLA-B alleles of most subjects were reportedly predicted accurately from TCR beta sequences. Association of approximately 18,000 TCR beta sequences with HLA alleles was found at 0.05 false discovery rate in a later analysis. By a later analysis, the bulk of CMV-associated TCR beta chains appeared HLA-restricted.

Of note for this clone: Its antigen is undetermined.

Primers included in the PCR were 60 Vbeta and 13 Jbeta primers. TCRdb's table, derived via immunoSEQ multiplex PCR, lists solely in-frame clones and lacks some. The sample includes some 110,000 clones. The source material was PBMCs. This clonotype was sampled from a man aged 35 to 55 in good health and CMV-seropositive.

The CDR3 region has the DNA TGTGCCAGCTCACCCCGCCAGGCAACTAATGAAAAACTGTTTTTT. It codes for CASSPRQATNEKLFF. V is TRBV18 and J is TRBJ1-4; no clear D gene. Germline V lookup: CDR1 KGHSH, CDR2 LQKENI. Between the trimmed V and J ends, which lost 3 bases and 0 bases, there was a span of 8 bases. The CDR3 is made up of 15 amino acids.